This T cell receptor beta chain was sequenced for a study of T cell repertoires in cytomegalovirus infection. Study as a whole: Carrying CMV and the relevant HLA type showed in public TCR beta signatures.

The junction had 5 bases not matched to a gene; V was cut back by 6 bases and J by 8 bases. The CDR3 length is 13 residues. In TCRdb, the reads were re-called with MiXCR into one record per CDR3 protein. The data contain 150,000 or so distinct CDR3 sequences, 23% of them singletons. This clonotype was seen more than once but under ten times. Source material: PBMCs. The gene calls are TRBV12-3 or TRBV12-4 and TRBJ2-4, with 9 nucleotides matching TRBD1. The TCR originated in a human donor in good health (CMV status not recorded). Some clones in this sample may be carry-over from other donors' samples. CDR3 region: CASRGGQGDIQYF. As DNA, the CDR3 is TGTGCCAGCAGAGGGGGACAGGGCGACATTCAGTACTTC.